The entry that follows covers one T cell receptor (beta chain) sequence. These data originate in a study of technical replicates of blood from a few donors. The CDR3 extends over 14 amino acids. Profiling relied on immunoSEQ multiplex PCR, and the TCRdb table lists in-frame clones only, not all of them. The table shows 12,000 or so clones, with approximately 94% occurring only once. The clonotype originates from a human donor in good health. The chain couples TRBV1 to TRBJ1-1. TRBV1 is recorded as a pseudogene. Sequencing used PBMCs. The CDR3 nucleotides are TGCACCAGCGGGGGGGGGCGGTTGAACACTGAAGCTTTCTTT. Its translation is CTSGGGRLNTEAFF.